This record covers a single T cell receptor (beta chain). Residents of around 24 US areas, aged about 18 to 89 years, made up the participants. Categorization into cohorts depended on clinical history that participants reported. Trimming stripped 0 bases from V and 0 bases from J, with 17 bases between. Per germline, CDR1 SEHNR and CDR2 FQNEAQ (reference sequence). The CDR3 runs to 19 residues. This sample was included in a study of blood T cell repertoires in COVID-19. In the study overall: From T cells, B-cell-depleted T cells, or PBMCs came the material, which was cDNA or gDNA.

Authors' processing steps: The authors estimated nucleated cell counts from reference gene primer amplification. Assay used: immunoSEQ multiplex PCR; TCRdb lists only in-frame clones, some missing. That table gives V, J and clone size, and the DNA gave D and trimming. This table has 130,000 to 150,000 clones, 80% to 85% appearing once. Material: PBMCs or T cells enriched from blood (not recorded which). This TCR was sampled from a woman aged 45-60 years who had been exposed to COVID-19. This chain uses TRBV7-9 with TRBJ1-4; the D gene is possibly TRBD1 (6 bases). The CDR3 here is CASSLAGRGVVATNEKLFF. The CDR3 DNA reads TGTGCCAGCAGCTTAGCGGGCAGGGGAGTAGTTGCAACTAATGAAAAACTGTTTTTT.